The T cell receptor (beta chain) described here comes from a study of shared clonotypes between healthy human individuals. General study points: With few donors, the genetic and exposure-history diversity represented was limited.

For each subset, genomic DNA was distributed in equal portions over several immunoSEQ plates. Unsorted PBMC replicate PCRs drew on around 300 ng DNA, representing some 32,000 T cell genomes. The unsorted PBMC sample used ten immunoSEQ deep assay plates. Sequencing was performed with immunoSEQ multiplex PCR; in TCRdb, only in-frame clones are kept and a portion is missing. This table has about 490,000 clones, around 78% appearing once. Notes on this clone: The antigen is undetermined. At the DNA level, this CDR3 is encoded by other sequences in the same sample as well.

Germline V gene lookup returns CDR1 SGHRS and CDR2 YFSETQ. CDR3 length: 14 amino acids. V was pared by 0 bases and J by 5 bases, with 2 bases of the junction left unmatched. This clonotype was sampled from a middle-aged woman in good health. Some clones in this sample may be carry-over from other donors' samples. Input material: PBMCs. The chain uses TRBV5-1 and TRBJ2-1, with 7 bases identical to TRBD2. This CDR3 reads CASSLALADNEQFF. The CDR3 region has the DNA TGCGCCAGCAGCTTGGCTCTAGCGGACAATGAGCAGTTCTTC.